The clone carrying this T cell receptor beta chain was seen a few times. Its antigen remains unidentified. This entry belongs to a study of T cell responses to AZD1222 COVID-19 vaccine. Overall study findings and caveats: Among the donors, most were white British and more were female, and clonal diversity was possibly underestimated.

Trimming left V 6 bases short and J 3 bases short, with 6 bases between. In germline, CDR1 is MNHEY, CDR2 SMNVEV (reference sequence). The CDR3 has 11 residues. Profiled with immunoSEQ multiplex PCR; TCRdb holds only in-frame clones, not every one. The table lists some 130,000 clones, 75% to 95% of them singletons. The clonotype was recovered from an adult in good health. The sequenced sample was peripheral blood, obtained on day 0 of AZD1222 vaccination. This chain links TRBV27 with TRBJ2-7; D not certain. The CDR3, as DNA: TGTGCCAGCAGGATACACTACGAGCAGTACTTC. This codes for CASRIHYEQYF.